Below, 19 T cell receptor beta chains from the same sample are listed, as sequenced in a study of CD8 T cells in ankylosing spondylitis. The antigens of these receptors remain unknown. TCRdb processed the 5' RACE reads anew with MiXCR; each CDR3 protein has one entry. This sample has about 700,000 distinct CDR3 sequences; roughly 19% occur once, and the top ten carry about 20%. Study outcomes and limitations: A motif in TCR beta, a set of roughly 8 highly homologous variants, appeared characteristic of ankylosing spondylitis blood.

Sequences were obtained from blood, either unsorted or a sorted T cell fraction (not recorded which). The receptors come from a male donor with ankylosing spondylitis.

This rearrangement joins TRBV5-5 to TRBJ1-2; 9 bases are a match to TRBD1. With V trimmed by 3 bases and J by 5 bases, 8 bases remained unmatched. The CDR3 has 15 residues. Germline CDR1 is SGHKS and CDR2 is YYEKEE (reference sequence). The CDR3: CASSYTGQGLYGYTF. DNA of the CDR3: TGTGCCAGCAGCTATACCGGACAGGGGTTATATGGCTACACCTTC.

The CDR3 DNA reads as TGTGCCAGCAGCCCCTTTTCAGGATCCTCCGGGACCCAGTACTTC. This encodes CASSPFSGSSGTQYF. The chain is built from TRBV9 and TRBJ2-5; D remains ambiguous. The ends were cut back, 4 bases at V and 7 bases at J, with 20 bases in the middle. The CDR3 spans 15 residues. Germline lookup yields CDR1 SGDLS and CDR2 YYNGEE.

This chain connects TRBV7-9 to TRBJ1-1, with TRBD1 matching 8 bases. The V gene end was trimmed by 3 bases and the J gene end by 1 base; junction bases not matched to a gene: 10. The CDR3 length is 17 residues. Germline CDR1 and CDR2: SEHNR and FQNEAQ (reference sequence). In DNA form, the CDR3 reads TGTGCCAGCAGCTTGTCTGGACAGGGAGGTAGGAACACTGAAGCTTTCTTT. It yields the protein CASSLSGQGGRNTEAFF.

The chain has TRBV27 and TRBJ2-5, with D possibly TRBD2 on 6 matching bases. Trimming shortened V by 1 base and J by 5 bases, and 20 bases separated the two germline ends. In germline, CDR1 is MNHEY, CDR2 SMNVEV (reference sequence). The CDR3 is 17 residues long. This CDR3 is CASSLLGTTGTRETQYF. The CDR3 DNA reads TGTGCCAGCAGTTTATTAGGGACGACCGGGACTCGGGAGACCCAGTACTTC.

This chain connects TRBV27 to TRBJ2-1; maybe TRBD1 (5 bases). The CDR3 covers 19 residues. Germline CDR1 reads MNHEY; CDR2 reads SMNVEV (reference sequence). Trimming pared 5 bases from V and 1 base from J, leaving 24 bases between. CDR3 in DNA: TGTGCCAGCAGTCTGACAGTTCCTGGGGCCCTAAGGTCCTACAATGAGCAGTTCTTC. The encoded protein is CASSLTVPGALRSYNEQFF.

V is TRBV18 and J is TRBJ2-7; TRBD2 agrees at 7 bases. Germline assignment: CDR1 KGHSH and CDR2 LQKENI. V dropped 3 bases and J dropped 4; count of bases not matched to a gene: 9. The CDR3 is 15 residues long. The CDR3 nucleotides read TGTGCCAGCTCACCCTCTGCGGGAGCGCAATACGAGCAGTACTTC. Its protein is CASSPSAGAQYEQYF.

CDR3 in amino acids: CASSASGSETQYF. The CDR3 region has the DNA TGTGCCAGCAGCGCTAGCGGGAGTGAGACCCAGTACTTC. This chain connects TRBV9 to TRBJ2-5; 10 nucleotides agree with TRBD2. Germline CDR1 and CDR2: SGDLS and YYNGEE. Trimming removed 3 bases from V and 5 bases from J; junction bases left unmatched: 1. CDR3 length: 13 amino acids.

This clonotype was counted many times. This chain connects TRBV19 to TRBJ1-1; D is perhaps TRBD1 (6 bases). V was pared by 6 bases and J by 9 bases, with 23 bases between. CDR3 size: 15 residues. From germline, CDR1 is LNHDA and CDR2 SQIVND (reference sequence). CDR3 nucleotide sequence: TGTGCCAGTAGCGCGTTGCAGGGGATCGCGAATAAAGCTTTCTTT. Protein sequence: CASSALQGIANKAFF. The full variable domain, its missing parts supplied by reference TRBV19 and TRBJ1-1, is DGGITQSPKYLFRKEGQNVTLSCEQNLNHDAMYWYRQDPGQGLRLIYYSQIVNDFQKGDIAEGYSVSREKKESFPLTVTSAQKNPTAFYLCASSALQGIANKAFFGQGTRLTVV.

The V gene is TRBV7-9, the J gene TRBJ2-1, with D perhaps assigned TRBD1 or TRBD2 (5 bases each). The CDR3 spans 15 residues. CDR1 SEHNR and CDR2 FQNEAQ come from the germline V gene (reference sequence). V was shortened by 5 bases and J by 5 bases, with 16 bases between the two germline ends. In DNA, the CDR3 is TGTGCCAGCAGCCGTCCGGGACCTTACCACAATGAGCAGTTCTTC. Its translation: CASSRPGPYHNEQFF.

Details on this clonotype: The junction differs from germline at one of its ends, possibly a read error. The chain carries TRBV30 and TRBJ2-1; unclear D gene. Germline CDR1 is GTSNPN and CDR2 is SVGIG (reference sequence). CDR3 length equals 14 residues. The CDR3 loop is CAWTRVPSYNVQFF. CDR3 coding DNA: TGTGCCTGGACTCGCGTTCCCTCCTACAATGTGCAGTTCTTC.

This clonotype was picked up a small number of times. The chain carries TRBV5-6 and TRBJ2-1, with 11 bases aligning to TRBD2. Per germline, CDR1 SGHDT and CDR2 YYEEEE. The CDR3 runs to 16 residues. Losses at the gene ends were 2 bases for V and 4 bases for J; bases not matched to a gene: 5. The CDR3 nucleotides read TGTGCCAGCAGCTTCGGGCCTAGCGGGAGGTACAATGAGCAGTTCTTC. Amino acids: CASSFGPSGRYNEQFF.

This clonotype was seen a few times. CDR3 region: CASSYHGTDTQYF. The CDR3 coding sequence is TGTGCCAGCAGTTACCACGGCACAGATACGCAGTATTTT. The chain recombines TRBV6-2 or TRBV6-3 with TRBJ2-3; D ambiguous. With 2 bases removed from V and 1 base from J, the gap between germline ends came to 4 bases. The CDR3 is made up of 13 amino acids. Germline values: CDR1 MNHEY, CDR2 SVGEGT.

This clonotype was picked up a small number of times. The J gene is TRBJ2-3, the V gene TRBV3-1; D remains unclear. Trimming removed 0 bases at V and 4 bases at J, with 5 bases between. The CDR3 sequence is 13 residues long. Germline assignment: CDR1 LGHDT and CDR2 YNNKEL (reference sequence). The CDR3 loop reads CASSQDSPDTQYF. The CDR3 DNA sequence: TGTGCCAGCAGCCAAGACTCCCCAGATACGCAGTATTTT.

CDR3 nucleotide sequence: TGTGCCAGCAGTCTTCCGGGGTATCAGCCCCAGCATTTT. Protein: CASSLPGYQPQHF. This chain joins TRBV28 and TRBJ1-5; no reliable D call. V lost 5 bases and J 5 bases, leaving 10 bases between the germline ends. Germline lookup yields CDR1 MDHEN and CDR2 SYDVKM. The CDR3 is 13 residues long. Full variable domain (remainder filled in from reference TRBV28 and TRBJ1-5): DVKVTQSSRYLVKRTGEKVFLECVQDMDHENMFWYRQDPGLGLRLIYFSYDVKMKEKGDIPEGYSVSREKKERFSLILESASTNQTSMYLCASSLPGYQPQHFGDGTRLSIL.

This clonotype was picked up a small number of times. V and J are TRBV11-2 and TRBJ1-3, with a tentative D call TRBD1 (6 bases). There are 15 residues in the CDR3. Germline loops: CDR1 SGHAT, CDR2 FQNNGV. V lost 4 bases and J lost 1, with 11 bases in between. CDR3: CASSSRGGSGNTIYF. The CDR3, as DNA: TGTGCCAGCAGCTCTAGGGGGGGGTCTGGAAACACCATATATTTT.

This clonotype turned up a few times. This chain links TRBV11-2 with TRBJ2-2; D tentatively reads TRBD1 or TRBD2 (5 bases each). CDR3 length: 15 residues. Germline V gives CDR1 SGHAT, CDR2 FQNNGV. Trimming pared 1 base from V and 3 bases from J, leaving 9 bases between. DNA of the CDR3: TGTGCCAGCAGCTTAGCCGGGGCCGACACCGGGGAGCTGTTTTTT. It yields the protein CASSLAGADTGELFF.

This clonotype was counted a few times. V and J are TRBV6-2 or TRBV6-3 and TRBJ2-1; D unclear. The CDR3 is made up of 14 amino acids. Germline CDR1 MNHEY, CDR2 SVGEGT. V was cut by 5 bases and J by 6 bases, with 14 bases left in between. CDR3 protein: CASSPRPTLNEQFF. DNA of the CDR3: TGTGCCAGCAGTCCGAGGCCTACCCTCAATGAGCAGTTCTTC.

This clonotype has just a few counts. The rearrangement links TRBV27 to TRBJ1-1, with D possibly TRBD1 on 6 matching bases. Germline assignment: CDR1 MNHEY and CDR2 SMNVEV (reference sequence). The CDR3 length is 14 residues. V lost 3 bases, J lost 4 bases, and 12 bases lay in between. The CDR3 bases are TGTGCCAGCAGTTTTGTAGGGGGGACCACTGAAGCTTTCTTT. Amino acid sequence: CASSFVGGTTEAFF.

Ten or more counts support this clonotype. The chain employs TRBV10-3 and TRBJ2-1, with TRBD2 matching 8 bases. The CDR3 totals 15 residues. V was clipped by 4 bases and J by 8 bases; unmatched bases: 10. Per germline, CDR1 ENHRY and CDR2 SYGVKD. The CDR3 sequence: CAISAPGLEVYEQFF. DNA for the CDR3: TGTGCCATCAGTGCCCCGGGACTAGAAGTGTATGAGCAGTTCTTC.